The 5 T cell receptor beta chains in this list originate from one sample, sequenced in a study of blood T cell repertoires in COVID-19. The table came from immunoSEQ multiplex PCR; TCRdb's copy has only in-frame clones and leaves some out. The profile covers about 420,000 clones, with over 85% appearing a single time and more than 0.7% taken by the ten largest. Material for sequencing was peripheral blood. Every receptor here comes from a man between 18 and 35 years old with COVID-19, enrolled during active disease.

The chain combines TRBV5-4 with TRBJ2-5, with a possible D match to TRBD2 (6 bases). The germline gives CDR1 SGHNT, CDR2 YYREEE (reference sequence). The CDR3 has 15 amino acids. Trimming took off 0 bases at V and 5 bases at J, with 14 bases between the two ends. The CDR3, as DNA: TGTGCCAGCAGCTTGGATACGGGAGTGGGGGAGACCCAGTACTTC. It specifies CASSLDTGVGETQYF.

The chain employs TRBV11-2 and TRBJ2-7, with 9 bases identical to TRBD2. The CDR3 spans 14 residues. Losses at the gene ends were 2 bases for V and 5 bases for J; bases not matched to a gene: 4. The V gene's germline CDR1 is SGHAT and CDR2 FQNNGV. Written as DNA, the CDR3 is TGTGCCAGCAGCTTAAGTAGCGGGGGAAACGAGCAGTACTTC. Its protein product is CASSLSSGGNEQYF.

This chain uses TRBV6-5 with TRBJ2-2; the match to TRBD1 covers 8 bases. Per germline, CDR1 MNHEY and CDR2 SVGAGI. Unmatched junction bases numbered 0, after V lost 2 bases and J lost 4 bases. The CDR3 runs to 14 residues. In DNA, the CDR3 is TGTGCCAGCAGTTACGACAGGGGCACCGGGGAGCTGTTTTTT. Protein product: CASSYDRGTGELFF.

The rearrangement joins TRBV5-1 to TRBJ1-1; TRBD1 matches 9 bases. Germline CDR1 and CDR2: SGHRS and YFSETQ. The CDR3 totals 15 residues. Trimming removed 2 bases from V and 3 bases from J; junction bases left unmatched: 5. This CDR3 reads CASSLGQGSYTEAFF. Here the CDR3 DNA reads TGCGCCAGCAGCTTAGGACAGGGGTCTTACACTGAAGCTTTCTTT.

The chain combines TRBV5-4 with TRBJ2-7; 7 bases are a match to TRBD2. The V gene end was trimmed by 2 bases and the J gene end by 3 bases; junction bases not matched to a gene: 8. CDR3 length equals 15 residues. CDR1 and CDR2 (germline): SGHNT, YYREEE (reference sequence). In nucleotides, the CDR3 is TGTGCCAGCAGCTTATCGGGGGGTCCACACTACGAGCAGTACTTC. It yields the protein CASSLSGGPHYEQYF.